These T cell receptor beta chains were read from a single sample in a study of T cell repertoires in ileal Crohn's disease. Repertoires were generated with immunoSEQ multiplex PCR, while TCRdb's copy carries only in-frame clones and drops some. The sample consists of about 5,400 clones, 75% to 90% of them appearing once. Sequencing used ileal tissue. The receptors derive from an adult with Crohn's disease. Both conserved end residues are trimmed from each CDR3. Fields, in order: J gene, D gene, V gene, CDR3 protein. The D gene is left open where the match is weak.

>TRBJ2-5|.|TRBV9
ASSVGGHFLETQY
>TRBJ1-1|TRBD1|TRBV7-8
ASSLVVGQVTEAF
>TRBJ1-1|TRBD1|TRBV10-1
ASSQGQLNTEAF
>TRBJ1-1|.|TRBV9
ASSVEPSLGSTEAF
>TRBJ1-6|TRBD1|TRBV5-6
ASSFRGRGSPLH
>TRBJ1-3|.|TRBV5-1
ASSLDAAHSGNTIY
>TRBJ1-2|.|TRBV27
ASSLLVPLSYT
>TRBJ1-2|.|TRBV7-8
ASSQRGASEKGGYT
>TRBJ1-2|TRBD1|TRBV19
ASSRGQGKSGGYT
>TRBJ2-7|TRBD2|TRBV4-3
ASSQRLAESYEQY
>TRBJ1-1|.|TRBV6-5
ASSLRATGVPEAF
>TRBJ1-1|TRBD1|TRBV15
ATSRDLVTGSMNTEAF
>TRBJ2-1|TRBD2|TRBV5-1
ASSRGVLGRTPSYNEQF
>TRBJ2-7|.|TRBV4-3
ASSQGREQY
>TRBJ2-5|TRBD2|TRBV5-1
ASSLGPTSGREETQY
>TRBJ1-2|.|TRBV28
ASSYTYGYT
>TRBJ1-2|.|TRBV4-1
ASSQDRGYTNYGYT
>TRBJ2-1|.|TRBV29-1
SVGHTNEQF
>TRBJ1-4|TRBD1|TRBV25-1
ASSAQGAQGEKLF
>TRBJ2-3|TRBD1|TRBV18
ASSPLPPGQGRTDTQY
>TRBJ1-5|.|TRBV6-1
ASLWGGNGNQPQH
>TRBJ2-3|.|TRBV20-1
SAHLADTQY
>TRBJ2-1|TRBD2|TRBV6-6
ASKPSGDLSYNEQF
>TRBJ2-2|TRBD1|TRBV7-9
ASSLRGQGGTGELF
>TRBJ2-4|.|TRBV4-2
ASITVGSRAKNIQY
>TRBJ1-1|TRBD1|TRBV9
ASSAPGTGKNTEAF
>TRBJ1-6|.|TRBV6-6
ASSGTGSDNSPLH
>TRBJ2-7|TRBD2|TRBV7-2
ASSLTSGRAGSSYEQY
>TRBJ2-2|.|TRBV5-1
ASQGNYRTGELF
>TRBJ1-6|.|TRBV28
ASSPLRSSYNSPLH
>TRBJ1-5|.|TRBV15
ATSRDYSNQPQH
>TRBJ2-2|.|TRBV19
ASIEVGKNTGELF
>TRBJ1-4|TRBD1|TRBV5-4
ASSLETGGAGEKLF
>TRBJ2-5|TRBD2|TRBV30
AWSVPGGGFGRETQY
>TRBJ2-5|TRBD1|TRBV7-9
ASSVRQGYTQETQY
>TRBJ1-5|.|TRBV7-2
ASSPDSDQPQH
>TRBJ1-1|.|TRBV5-6
ASSLGSTEAF
>TRBJ2-7|.|TRBV9
ASSVDWDGISYEQY
>TRBJ1-1|.|TRBV7-2
ASSLRRASTEAF
>TRBJ1-2|TRBD1|TRBV11-1
ASSLGPGQRNHGYT
>TRBJ2-3|.|TRBV7-2
ASSHGQTDTQY
>TRBJ2-1|.|TRBV5-1
ASSLERAGEQF
>TRBJ2-3|TRBD2|TRBV4-3
ASSRAGADTQY